The TCR beta chain under discussion was sequenced for a study of regulatory T cells in long-lasting Graves disease. Time point noted: persistent/refractory GD, antithyroid drugs over 5 years with positive TRAb. Isolated PBMC RNA provided the starting material for the TCR library. V lost 0 bases, J lost 3 bases, and 3 bases stayed unmatched. Per the germline V gene, CDR1 is SGHDT and CDR2 is YYEEEE. CDR3 size: 16 residues. Notes on the study in general: Sharing of public clonotypes was greater in persistent patients (over 2,500) than in new patients (roughly 970). Relative to newly diagnosed Graves' patients, persistent ones had lower TCR diversity.

Comments on this clonotype: Its antigen is unidentified.

iRepertoire HTBI primers and Arm-PCR of CDR3 regions built TCR beta libraries. Original data processing: Overall, samples carried around 60 TRBV and approximately 14 TRBJ segments. A single record per CDR3 protein comes from TCRdb applying MiXCR to the multiplex PCR reads. TCRdb, not the authors, supplied the V and J calls. The repertoire includes nearly 350,000 distinct CDR3 sequences, 15% to 20% of them detected once, and just under 30% sits in the top ten. This receptor was taken from a female donor with Graves disease. The sequences come from peripheral blood mononuclear cells (PBMCs), collected when the disease was refractory, from a patient treated with antithyroid drugs. J is TRBJ1-6 and V is TRBV5-6; 7 bases match TRBD1. The CDR3 region is CASSLEGQNYNSPLHF. The CDR3 region has the DNA TGTGCCAGCAGCTTGGAGGGACAGAACTATAATTCACCCCTCCACTTT.